This is a list of T cell receptor beta chains from one sample in a study of cytomegalovirus exposure and HLA in healthy donors. Generated by immunoSEQ multiplex PCR, the TCRdb table keeps only in-frame clones and is missing some. The sample has more than 90,000 clones, about 82% seen once. Material for sequencing was PBMCs. These receptors originate from a man aged 18-30 years in good health and CMV-seronegative. Both conserved end residues are part of each CDR3. The D gene is left open where the match is weak. The size of a clone is reported for some rows only, either as once, few or many, or as a class for expanded clones.

TRBV27	-	TRBJ1-5	-	TGTGCCAGCAGTCCGGTGGGCCAGCCCCAGCATTTT	CASSPVGQPQHF
TRBV14	TRBD1	TRBJ2-7	-	TGTGCCAGCAGCCAAGTAAGGGTCGGGCAGGGGGATTACGAGCAGTACTTC	CASSQVRVGQGDYEQYF
TRBV5-8	-	TRBJ2-3	-	TGTGCCAGCAGCTTGGCCCTAGCGAGAGATACGCAGTATTTT	CASSLALARDTQYF
TRBV30	TRBD1	TRBJ2-3	-	TGTGCCTGGAGTGATGGGACAGGGGCAGATACGCAGTATTTT	CAWSDGTGADTQYF
TRBV7-9	-	TRBJ2-7	once	TGTGCCAGCAGCTTATCGGGGAACGAGCAGTACTTC	CASSLSGNEQYF
TRBV18	-	TRBJ1-1	-	TGTGCCAGCTCACCTGCGCCGGGAACTGAAGCTTTCTTT	CASSPAPGTEAFF
TRBV10-3	TRBD1	TRBJ2-1	-	TGTGCCATCAGTGGACGGGACAGGGGAATTACTGAGCAGTTCTTC	CAISGRDRGITEQFF
TRBV9	TRBD2	TRBJ2-1	-	TGTGCCAGCAGCGTAGGGACTAGCGGGGGGGCCCACAATGAGCAGTTCTTC	CASSVGTSGGAHNEQFF
TRBV5-8	-	TRBJ2-1	once	TGTGCCAGCAGCCCCGACACAGGTGAGCAGTTCTTC	CASSPDTGEQFF
TRBV2	TRBD1	TRBJ2-5	-	TGTGCCAGCAGCCCTGTTGGGACAGGGCAAGAGACCCAGTACTTC	CASSPVGTGQETQYF
TRBV2	-	TRBJ2-7	-	TGTGCCAGCGGAACAAACAGGGTCCGCCGGACCTACGAGCAGTACTTC	CASGTNRVRRTYEQYF
TRBV10-3	-	TRBJ1-2	-	TGTGCCATCAGTGAGGAAGCCTATGGCTACACCTTC	CAISEEAYGYTF
TRBV7-8	-	TRBJ2-7	-	TGTGCCAGCAGCTTAGATAGCTCCTACGAGCAGTACTTC	CASSLDSSYEQYF
TRBV7-8	-	TRBJ2-7	-	TGTGCCAGCAGCTTGAGGCTAGTGCCCTACGAGCAGTACTTC	CASSLRLVPYEQYF
TRBV30	TRBD1	TRBJ1-4	-	TGTGCCTGGGGGTCGACCGGGACAGGGAATGAAAAACTGTTTTTT	CAWGSTGTGNEKLFF
TRBV5-1	-	TRBJ2-1	-	TGCGCCAGCAGCTTGGAGGCGGGTGAGCAGTTCTTC	CASSLEAGEQFF
TRBV30	-	TRBJ2-7	-	TGTGCCTGGAGTGCAGGGGTCTACGAGCAGTACTTC	CAWSAGVYEQYF
TRBV18	-	TRBJ1-2	-	TGTGCCAGCTCACCCCAACTCCCGTGGGGGCGAAGTACCAAACTTAACTATGGCTACACCTTC	CASSPQLPWGRSTKLNYGYTF
TRBV7-9	TRBD2	TRBJ2-3	-	TGTGCCAGCAGCGGAGGACTAGCGGGGGTCACAGATACGCAGTATTTT	CASSGGLAGVTDTQYF
TRBV7-9	-	TRBJ1-1	-	TGTGCCAGCAGCCTCTCGGGAACTGAAGCTTTCTTT	CASSLSGTEAFF